Sequencing of this TCR beta chain was carried out in a study of blood T cell repertoires in COVID-19. Study-level background: There were acute and convalescent COVID-19 samples, and they came from the United States, Italy and Spain. Sample material is recorded as cDNA or gDNA derived from T cells, B-cell-depleted T cells, or PBMCs.

The CDR3 consists of 14 residues. Between the trimmed V and J ends, which lost 2 bases and 0 bases, there was a span of 8 bases. CDR1 is SNHLY and CDR2 is FYNNEI in the germline V gene. Authors' methods: Cell counts per sample came from amplifying reference gene primers. Generated by immunoSEQ multiplex PCR, the TCRdb table keeps only in-frame clones and is missing some. The V and J calls and clone size were taken over from that table, and D and trimming were inferred from the DNA. The profile shows 190,000 or so clones, around 90% of them singletons. The material sequenced was peripheral blood. The sequence was obtained from a man aged 35 to 55 with acute or convalescent COVID-19. The J gene is TRBJ2-7, the V gene TRBV2; tentatively, D is TRBD1 (5 bases). CDR3 region: CASSEKGASYEQYF. CDR3 bases: TGTGCCAGCAGTGAAAAAGGGGCCTCCTACGAGCAGTACTTC.